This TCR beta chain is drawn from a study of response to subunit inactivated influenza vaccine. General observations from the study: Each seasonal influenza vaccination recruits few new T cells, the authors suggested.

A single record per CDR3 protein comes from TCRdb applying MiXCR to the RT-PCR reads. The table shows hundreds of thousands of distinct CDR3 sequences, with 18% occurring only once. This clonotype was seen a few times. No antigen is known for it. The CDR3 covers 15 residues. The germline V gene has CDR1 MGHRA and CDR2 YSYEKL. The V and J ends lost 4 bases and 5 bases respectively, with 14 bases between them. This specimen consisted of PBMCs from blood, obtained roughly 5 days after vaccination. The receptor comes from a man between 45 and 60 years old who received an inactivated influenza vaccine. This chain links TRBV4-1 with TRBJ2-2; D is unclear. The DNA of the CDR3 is TGCGCCAGCAGCCCCCCCCGCACCTTAACCGGGGAGCTGTTTTTT. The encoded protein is CASSPPRTLTGELFF.